The sequence of this TCR beta chain was determined in a study of cytomegalovirus exposure and HLA in healthy donors. Broader study findings: The listing of about 150 TCR beta chains classed them as cytomegalovirus-associated.

PCR employed 60 Vbeta and 13 Jbeta primers. TCRdb keeps only in-frame clones here, not all; method: immunoSEQ multiplex PCR. The table lists some 140,000 clones, 80% of them singletons, with 2.2% in the top ten. Comments on this clone: As yet, its antigen is unknown.

Material: PBMCs. This clonotype was sampled from a man younger than 40 in good health and CMV-seronegative.

CDR3 coding DNA: TGTGCCAGCAGTTCCCCGGTAGGCGGGGAAGGAGGCTACACCTTC. This sequence encodes CASSSPVGGEGGYTF. The chain couples TRBV9 to TRBJ1-2; the D is unclear. The CDR3 runs to 15 residues. CDR1 is SGDLS, CDR2 YYNGEE, per germline. V was shortened by 5 bases and J by 8 bases, with 22 bases between the two germline ends.